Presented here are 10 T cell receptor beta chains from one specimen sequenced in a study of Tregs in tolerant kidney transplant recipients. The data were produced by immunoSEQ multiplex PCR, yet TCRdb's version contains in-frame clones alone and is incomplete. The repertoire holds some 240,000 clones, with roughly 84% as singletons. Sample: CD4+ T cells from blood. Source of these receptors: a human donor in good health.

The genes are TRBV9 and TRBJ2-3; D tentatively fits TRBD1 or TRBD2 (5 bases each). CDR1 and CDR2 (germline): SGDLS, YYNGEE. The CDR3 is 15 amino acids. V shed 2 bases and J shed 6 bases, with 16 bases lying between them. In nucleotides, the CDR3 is TGTGCCAGCAGCGTTCGCCAGGGTGAGGGGGATACGCAGTATTTT. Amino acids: CASSVRQGEGDTQYF.

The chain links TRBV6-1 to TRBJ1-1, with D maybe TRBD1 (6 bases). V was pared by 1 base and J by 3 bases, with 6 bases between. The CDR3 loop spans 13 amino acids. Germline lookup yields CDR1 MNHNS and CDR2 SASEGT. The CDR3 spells CASSEDRDTEAFF. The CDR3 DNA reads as TGTGCCAGCAGTGAAGACAGGGACACTGAAGCTTTCTTT.

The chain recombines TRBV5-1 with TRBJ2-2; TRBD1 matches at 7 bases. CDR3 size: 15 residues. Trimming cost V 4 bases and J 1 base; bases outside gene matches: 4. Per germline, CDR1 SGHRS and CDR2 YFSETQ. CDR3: CASSIYRGNTGELFF. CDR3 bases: TGCGCCAGCAGCATATACAGGGGGAACACCGGGGAGCTGTTTTTT. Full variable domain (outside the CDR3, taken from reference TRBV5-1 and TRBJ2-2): KAGVTQTPRYLIKTRGQQVTLSCSPISGHRSVSWYQQTPGQGLQFLFEYFSETQRNKGNFPGRFSGRQFSNSRSEMNVSTLELGDSALYLCASSIYRGNTGELFFGEGSRLTVL.

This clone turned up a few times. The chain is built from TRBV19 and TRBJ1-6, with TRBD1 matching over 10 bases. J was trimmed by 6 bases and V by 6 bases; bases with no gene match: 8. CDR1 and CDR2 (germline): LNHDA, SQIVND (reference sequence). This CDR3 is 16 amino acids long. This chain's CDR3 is CASSRQGARGNSPLHF. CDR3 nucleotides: TGTGCCAGTAGCAGACAGGGGGCGCGGGGTAATTCACCCCTCCACTTT. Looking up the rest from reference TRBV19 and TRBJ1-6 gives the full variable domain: DGGITQSPKYLFRKEGQNVTLSCEQNLNHDAMYWYRQDPGQGLRLIYYSQIVNDFQKGDIAEGYSVSREKKESFPLTVTSAQKNPTAFYLCASSRQGARGNSPLHFGNGTRLTVT.

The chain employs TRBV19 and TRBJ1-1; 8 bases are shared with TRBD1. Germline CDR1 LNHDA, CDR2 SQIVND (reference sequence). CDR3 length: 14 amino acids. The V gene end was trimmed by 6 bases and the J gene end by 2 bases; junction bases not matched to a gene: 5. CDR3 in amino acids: CASSPGQANTEAFF. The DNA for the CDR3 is TGTGCCAGTAGCCCGGGACAGGCAAACACTGAAGCTTTCTTT.

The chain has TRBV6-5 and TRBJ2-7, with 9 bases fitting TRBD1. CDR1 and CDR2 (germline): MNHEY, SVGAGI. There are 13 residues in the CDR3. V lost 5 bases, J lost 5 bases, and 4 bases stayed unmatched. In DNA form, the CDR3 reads TGTGCCAGCAGTGGGACAGGGAAACACGAGCAGTACTTC. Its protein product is CASSGTGKHEQYF.

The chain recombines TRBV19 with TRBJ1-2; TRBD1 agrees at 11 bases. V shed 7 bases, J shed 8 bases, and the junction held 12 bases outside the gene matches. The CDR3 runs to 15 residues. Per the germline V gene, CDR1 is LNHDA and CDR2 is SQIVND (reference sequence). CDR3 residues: CASTFPGQGAIGYTF. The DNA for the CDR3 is TGTGCCAGTACTTTTCCCGGACAGGGGGCGATCGGCTACACCTTC.

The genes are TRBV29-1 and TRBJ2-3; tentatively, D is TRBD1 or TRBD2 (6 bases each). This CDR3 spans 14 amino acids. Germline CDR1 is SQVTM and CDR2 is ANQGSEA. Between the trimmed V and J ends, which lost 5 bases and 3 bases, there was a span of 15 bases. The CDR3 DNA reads TGCAGCGTTCCCAGGGGACTTTTGACAGATACGCAGTATTTT. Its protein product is CSVPRGLLTDTQYF.

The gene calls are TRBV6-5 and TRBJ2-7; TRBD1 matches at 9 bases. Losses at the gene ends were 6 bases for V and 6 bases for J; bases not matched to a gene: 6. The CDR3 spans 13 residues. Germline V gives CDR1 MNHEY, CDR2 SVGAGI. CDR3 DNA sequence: TGTGCCAGCAGGCGGACAGGGGTTGGCGAGCAGTACTTC. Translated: CASRRTGVGEQYF.

Written as DNA, the CDR3 is TGCGCCAGCAGCGGCCAGGTTGCAGAGACCCAGTACTTC. Translated: CASSGQVAETQYF. The chain couples TRBV5-1 to TRBJ2-5; D not certain. The CDR3 runs 13 residues. V lost 4 bases to trimming and J lost 4 bases, with 11 bases between them. CDR1 and CDR2 (germline): SGHRS, YFSETQ.